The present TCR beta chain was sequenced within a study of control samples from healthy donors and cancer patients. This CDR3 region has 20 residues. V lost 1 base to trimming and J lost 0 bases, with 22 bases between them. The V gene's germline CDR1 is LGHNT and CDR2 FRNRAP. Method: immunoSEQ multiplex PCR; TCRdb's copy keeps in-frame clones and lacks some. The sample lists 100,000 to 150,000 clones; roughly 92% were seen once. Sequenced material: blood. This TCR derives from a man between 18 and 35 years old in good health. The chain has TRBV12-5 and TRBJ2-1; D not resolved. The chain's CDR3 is CASGLAPLLSTQSSYNEQFF. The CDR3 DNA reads TGTGCTAGTGGTTTGGCCCCACTCTTATCAACCCAAAGCTCCTACAATGAGCAGTTCTTC.